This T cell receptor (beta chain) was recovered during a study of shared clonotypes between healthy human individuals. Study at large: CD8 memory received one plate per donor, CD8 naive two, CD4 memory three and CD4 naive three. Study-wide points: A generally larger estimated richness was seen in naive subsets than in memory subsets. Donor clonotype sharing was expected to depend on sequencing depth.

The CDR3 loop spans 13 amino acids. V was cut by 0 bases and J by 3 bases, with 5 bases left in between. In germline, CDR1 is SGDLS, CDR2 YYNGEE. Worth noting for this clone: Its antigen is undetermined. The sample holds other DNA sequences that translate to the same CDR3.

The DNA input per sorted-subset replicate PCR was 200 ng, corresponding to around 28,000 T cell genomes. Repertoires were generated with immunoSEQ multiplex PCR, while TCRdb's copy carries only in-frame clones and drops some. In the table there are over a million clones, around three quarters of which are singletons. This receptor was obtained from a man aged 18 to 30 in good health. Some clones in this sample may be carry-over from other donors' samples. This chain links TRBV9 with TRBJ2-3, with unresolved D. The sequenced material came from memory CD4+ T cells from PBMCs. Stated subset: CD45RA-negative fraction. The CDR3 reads CASSVVLTDTQYF. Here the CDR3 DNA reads TGTGCCAGCAGCGTAGTCTTGACAGATACGCAGTATTTT.